The 10 T cell receptor beta chains presented below share a single source sample, sequenced in a study of cytomegalovirus exposure and HLA in healthy donors. Generated by immunoSEQ multiplex PCR, the TCRdb table keeps only in-frame clones and is missing some. This sample yields tens of thousands of clones, of which about 96% are seen a single time; 1.6% belongs to the top ten. The sequencing sample was made of PBMCs. The receptors here all came from a man younger than 35 in good health and CMV-seropositive.

This clone was found once. The chain carries TRBV12-5 and TRBJ2-1, with 10 bases aligning to TRBD2. In germline, CDR1 is LGHNT, CDR2 FRNRAP. The J segment lost 6 bases and the V segment lost 3 bases, leaving 8 bases of the junction unmatched. This CDR3 has 16 amino acids. The CDR3 sequence: CASGFDTSGMGNEQFF. The CDR3 region has the DNA TGTGCTAGTGGTTTTGACACTAGCGGGATGGGCAATGAGCAGTTCTTC.

This chain connects TRBV14 to TRBJ2-3, with 10 bases lining up with TRBD2. Per the germline V gene, CDR1 is SGHDN and CDR2 is FVKESK. The CDR3 covers 16 residues. V was pared by 4 bases and J by 2 bases, with 6 bases of the junction left unmatched. The CDR3 loop is CASSRTSGRVTDTQYF. In nucleotides, the CDR3 is TGTGCCAGCAGCCGGACTAGCGGAAGGGTCACAGATACGCAGTATTTT.

This clone was detected only once. The V gene is TRBV10-3, the J gene TRBJ2-7; D gene unclear. Germline CDR1 and CDR2: ENHRY and SYGVKD. CDR3 length: 13 residues. V was cut by 4 bases and J by 4 bases, with 11 bases left in between. For the CDR3, the DNA is TGTGCCATCAGTGGTACAGAAACTTACGAGCAGTACTTC. This codes for CAISGTETYEQYF.

The V gene is TRBV14, the J gene TRBJ1-3; 8 positions agree with TRBD1. Trimming took 3 bases from V and 4 from J; bases not matched to a gene: 8. The V gene's germline CDR1 is SGHDN and CDR2 FVKESK. There are 16 residues in the CDR3. The CDR3 region has the DNA TGTGCCAGCAGCCACCCAGGGGGCCGCACGGGAAACACCATATATTTT. Protein: CASSHPGGRTGNTIYF. Full variable domain (outside the CDR3, taken from reference TRBV14 and TRBJ1-3): EAGVTQFPSHSVIEKGQTVTLRCDPISGHDNLYWYRRVMGKEIKFLLHFVKESKQDESGMPNNRFLAERTGGTYSTLKVQPAELEDSGVYFCASSHPGGRTGNTIYFGEGSWLTVV.

The chain uses TRBV7-2 and TRBJ1-1; D call uncertain. From germline, CDR1 is SGHTA and CDR2 FQGNSA. V was cut by 5 bases and J by 8 bases, with 18 bases left in between. The CDR3 covers 14 residues. The CDR3 reads CASSRLLWGTEAFF. For the CDR3, the DNA is TGTGCCAGCAGCCGACTATTGTGGGGTACCGAAGCTTTCTTT. Looking up the rest from reference TRBV7-2 and TRBJ1-1 gives the full variable domain: GAGVSQSPSNKVTEKGKDVELRCDPISGHTALYWYRQSLGQGLEFLIYFQGNSAPDKSGLPSDRFSAERTGGSVSTLTIQRTQQEDSAVYLCASSRLLWGTEAFFGQGTRLTVV.

The genes are TRBV27 and TRBJ2-7; D is perhaps TRBD2 (5 bases). The V and J ends lost 3 bases and 3 bases respectively, with 12 bases between them. Germline V gene sequence: CDR1 MNHEY, CDR2 SMNVEV (reference sequence). CDR3 size: 14 residues. CDR3 protein: CASSFGGLNYEQYF. The CDR3, as DNA: TGTGCCAGCAGTTTCGGCGGGTTGAACTACGAGCAGTACTTC.

This chain connects TRBV5-1 to TRBJ2-4; possibly TRBD2 for D (6 bases). CDR1 is SGHRS, CDR2 YFSETQ, per germline. This CDR3 contains 14 residues. V lost 4 bases to trimming and J lost 7 bases, with 15 bases between them. CDR3 region: CASSSFGGSNIQYF. The CDR3 DNA is TGCGCCAGCAGCAGTTTCGGGGGATCGAACATTCAGTACTTC. The complete variable domain, with remaining parts taken from reference TRBV5-1 and TRBJ2-4, reads KAGVTQTPRYLIKTRGQQVTLSCSPISGHRSVSWYQQTPGQGLQFLFEYFSETQRNKGNFPGRFSGRQFSNSRSEMNVSTLELGDSALYLCASSSFGGSNIQYFGAGTRLSVL.

The chain joins TRBV5-8 to TRBJ2-1, with 9 nucleotides matching TRBD2. Trimming at V came to 4 bases and at J to 3 bases, leaving 14 bases not matched to a gene. Germline V gives CDR1 SGHTS, CDR2 YDEGEE. The CDR3 spans 18 residues. CDR3 loop: CASSPSPKREALYNEQFF. The CDR3 DNA reads as TGTGCCAGCAGCCCGAGCCCAAAGCGGGAGGCTCTCTACAATGAGCAGTTCTTC.

The rearrangement uses TRBV7-9 and TRBJ1-2; weak D call: TRBD1 (6 bases). The CDR3 sequence is 14 residues long. The germline V and J ends were trimmed by 1 base and 4 bases, with 10 bases remaining between them. CDR1 and CDR2 (germline): SEHNR, FQNEAQ (reference sequence). The CDR3 loop is CASSLGLQGYGYTF. In nucleotides, the CDR3 is TGTGCCAGCAGCTTAGGACTACAGGGCTATGGCTACACCTTC.

The chain joins TRBV7-2 to TRBJ1-1; no firm D call. The ends were cut back, 1 base at V and 5 bases at J, with 8 bases in the middle. Germline-derived CDR1 and CDR2 are SGHTA and FQGNSA. CDR3 length equals 13 residues. The CDR3 sequence: CASSLDWLTEAFF. The CDR3 nucleotides read TGTGCCAGCAGCTTAGATTGGCTGACTGAAGCTTTCTTT.